The 24 T cell receptor beta chains presented below share a single source sample, sequenced in a study of blood T cell repertoires in COVID-19. Data came from immunoSEQ multiplex PCR; TCRdb stores just in-frame clones and leaves some out. The sample includes around 150,000 clones, around 93% of them seen just once. Sequencing used peripheral blood. These receptors were collected from a man aged 25-45 years with COVID-19, enrolled during active disease.

V gene TRBV15 combines with J gene TRBJ1-2; D gene unclear. The CDR3 consists of 15 residues. The V gene's germline CDR1 is LNHNV and CDR2 YYDKDF (reference sequence). The ends were cut back, 0 bases at V and 7 bases at J, with 15 bases in the middle. The CDR3 sequence: CATSRDPLGRSGYTF. CDR3 in DNA: TGTGCCACCAGCAGAGATCCCCTAGGGAGGAGTGGCTACACCTTC.

The genes are TRBV9 and TRBJ1-2, with 12 nucleotides matching TRBD1. The CDR3 has 15 amino acids. With 4 bases clipped from V and 4 bases from J, the junction kept 5 bases outside the gene matches. The V gene's germline CDR1 is SGDLS and CDR2 YYNGEE. In nucleotides, the CDR3 is TGTGCCAGCAGCTCAGGGGACAGGGGGCCCTATGGCTACACCTTC. This sequence encodes CASSSGDRGPYGYTF.

The chain uses TRBV7-3 and TRBJ2-3; D is unclear. The CDR3 is 12 amino acids. Germline V CDR1 and CDR2: SGHTA, FQGTGA. The V gene lost 3 bases and the J gene lost 2 bases, with 3 bases spanning the gap. CDR3 protein: CASSFNTDTQYF. The CDR3, as DNA: TGTGCCAGCAGCTTTAACACAGATACGCAGTATTTT. Full variable domain (remainder filled in from reference TRBV7-3 and TRBJ2-3): GAGVSQTPSNKVTEKGKYVELRCDPISGHTALYWYRQSLGQGPEFLIYFQGTGAADDSGLPNDRFFAVRPEGSVSTLKIQRTERGDSAVYLCASSFNTDTQYFGPGTRLTVL.

V usage is TRBV19 and J usage is TRBJ2-5, with TRBD2 identical over 8 bases. The CDR3 is 16 amino acids. V shed 7 bases and J 4 bases; nucleotides not matched to a gene: 14. Germline assignment: CDR1 LNHDA and CDR2 SQIVND (reference sequence). The CDR3 DNA follows: TGTGCCAGTAAGGGGTTGTTACGGGAGGGCCGAGAGACCCAGTACTTC. It codes for CASKGLLREGRETQYF.

The genes are TRBV5-5 and TRBJ2-5, with 8 nucleotides matching TRBD2. Per germline, CDR1 SGHKS and CDR2 YYEKEE (reference sequence). The length of the CDR3 is 16 residues. The trim removed 1 base at V and 5 bases at J, leaving 10 bases unmatched. The CDR3: CASSLIGGALSETQYF. The CDR3 DNA follows: TGTGCCAGCAGCTTGATCGGGGGGGCGTTATCTGAGACCCAGTACTTC.

This rearrangement joins TRBV7-2 to TRBJ1-1; 9 bases map to TRBD1. With 0 bases clipped from V and 4 bases from J, the junction kept 9 bases outside the gene matches. Germline assignment: CDR1 SGHTA and CDR2 FQGNSA. The CDR3 length is 17 residues. The CDR3 loop reads CASSLAGTGLGLTEAFF. CDR3 nucleotides: TGTGCCAGCAGCTTAGCGGGGACAGGGTTGGGACTCACTGAAGCTTTCTTT.

V and J are TRBV7-9 and TRBJ2-3; TRBD2 aligns across 9 bases. V shed 7 bases and J 0 bases; nucleotides not matched to a gene: 5. Germline loops: CDR1 SEHNR, CDR2 FQNEAQ (reference sequence). This CDR3 has 15 amino acids. CDR3 in amino acids: CASISSGASTDTQYF. CDR3 nucleotide sequence: TGTGCCAGCATCTCTAGCGGGGCTAGCACAGATACGCAGTATTTT.

The chain employs TRBV21-1 and TRBJ1-6. TRBV21-1 is classified as a pseudogene. CDR3 length: 22 residues. The chain's CDR3 is CASSKELEGLLLESSYNSPLHF. Written as DNA, the CDR3 is TGTGCCAGCAGCAAAGAATTGGAGGGGCTTCTACTGGAAAGCTCCTATAATTCACCCCTCCACTTT.

The chain recombines TRBV7-8 with TRBJ2-1, with TRBD1 matching over 9 bases. Germline values: CDR1 SGHVS, CDR2 FQNEAQ. V dropped 3 bases and J dropped 8; count of bases not matched to a gene: 11. CDR3 length: 16 residues. DNA of the CDR3: TGTGCCAGCAGCTTTCCAAACAGGGGGCTTGGGGATGAGCAGTTCTTC. Translated: CASSFPNRGLGDEQFF.

The chain is built from TRBV27 and TRBJ2-7; 8 positions match TRBD1. The CDR3 runs to 17 residues. Germline CDR1 MNHEY, CDR2 SMNVEV (reference sequence). Trimming took 2 bases from V and 3 from J; bases not matched to a gene: 12. The CDR3 here is CASSLAAPSGGNYEQYF. The CDR3 DNA reads as TGTGCCAGCAGTTTAGCGGCCCCGTCAGGGGGCAACTACGAGCAGTACTTC.

The chain uses TRBV27 and TRBJ2-3, with 12 bases aligning to TRBD1. Germline CDR1 MNHEY, CDR2 SMNVEV (reference sequence). V shed 7 bases, J shed 6 bases, and the junction held 8 bases outside the gene matches. The CDR3 spans 15 residues. CDR3 protein: CASIKGGTGGDTQYF. As DNA, the CDR3 is TGTGCCAGCATCAAAGGGGGGACAGGGGGCGATACGCAGTATTTT.

The rearrangement links TRBV30 to TRBJ1-1; 7 nucleotides agree with TRBD1. Trimming took 0 bases from V and 10 from J; bases not matched to a gene: 5. CDR1 is GTSNPN, CDR2 SVGIG, per germline (reference sequence). The CDR3 has 12 amino acids. The CDR3 protein is CAWSVRGQVAFF. The DNA of the CDR3 is TGTGCCTGGAGTGTACGTGGACAGGTAGCTTTCTTT.

The sample holds a few counts of this clone. The chain employs TRBV15 and TRBJ2-2; the match to TRBD1 covers 8 bases. CDR1 and CDR2 (germline): LNHNV, YYDKDF (reference sequence). V shed 1 base, J shed 6 bases, and the junction held 4 bases outside the gene matches. The CDR3 extends over 15 amino acids. CDR3 bases: TGTGCCACCAGCAGAGTGACAGGGGTGTCCGGGGAGCTGTTTTTT. This encodes CATSRVTGVSGELFF.

CDR3 sequence (DNA): TGTGCCAGCAGCTCGTACGGGGAAGCTGGGGCCAACGTCCTGACTTTC. Protein: CASSSYGEAGANVLTF. This chain connects TRBV13 to TRBJ2-6; perhaps TRBD2 as D (5 bases). In germline, CDR1 is PRHDT, CDR2 FYEKMQ (reference sequence). V was clipped by 4 bases and J by 2 bases, with 12 bases between them. The CDR3 totals 16 residues. The full variable domain, rest sourced from reference TRBV13 and TRBJ2-6, is AAGVIQSPRHLIKEKRETATLKCYPIPRHDTVYWYQQGPGQDPQFLISFYEKMQSDKGSIPDRFSAQQFSDYHSELNMSSLELGDSALYFCASSSYGEAGANVLTFGAGSRLTVL.

The rearrangement uses TRBV27 and TRBJ1-2; 7 bases line up with TRBD1. The ends lost 2 bases at V and 4 bases at J; junction bases unmatched: 13. This CDR3 is built from 17 residues. Germline assignment: CDR1 MNHEY and CDR2 SMNVEV (reference sequence). The CDR3 reads CASSLNLPQGTVYGYTF. The CDR3, as DNA: TGTGCCAGCAGTTTAAACCTCCCTCAGGGGACAGTCTATGGCTACACCTTC.

The V and J genes are TRBV28 and TRBJ1-5, with D tentatively TRBD1 (6 bases). This CDR3 contains 17 residues. The germline V gene has CDR1 MDHEN and CDR2 SYDVKM. V lost 2 bases and J lost 3, with 17 bases in between. The CDR3 reads CASSLPLGGRLNQPQHF. The DNA of the CDR3 is TGTGCCAGCAGTTTACCTTTAGGGGGACGGCTCAATCAGCCCCAGCATTTT. Filled out from reference TRBV28 and TRBJ1-5, the complete variable domain reads DVKVTQSSRYLVKRTGEKVFLECVQDMDHENMFWYRQDPGLGLRLIYFSYDVKMKEKGDIPEGYSVSREKKERFSLILESASTNQTSMYLCASSLPLGGRLNQPQHFGDGTRLSIL.

The V call is TRBV12-5, the J call TRBJ1-4, with D unclear. Germline assignment: CDR1 LGHNT and CDR2 FRNRAP. The CDR3 spans 20 residues. V lost 1 base and J lost 3, with 24 bases in between. This chain's CDR3 is CASGLDSGWSGSSSNEKLFF. The CDR3 DNA is TGTGCTAGTGGTTTGGATTCCGGGTGGAGTGGATCGTCGTCTAATGAAAAACTGTTTTTT.

The chain couples TRBV6-6 to TRBJ2-6; D not certain. The CDR3 is made up of 13 amino acids. Trimming removed 6 bases from V and 4 bases from J, with 7 bases in between. CDR1 and CDR2 (germline): MNHNY, SVGAGI (reference sequence). The CDR3 coding sequence is TGTGCCAGCAGAGAACAGGGGGCCAACGTCCTGACTTTC. Translating gives CASREQGANVLTF.

This chain uses TRBV5-4 with TRBJ1-4; 8 bases align to TRBD1. Germline trimming cut 4 bases from V and 5 bases from J; bases unmatched to any gene: 10. The CDR3 is 16 amino acids. Germline values: CDR1 SGHNT, CDR2 YYREEE (reference sequence). The chain's CDR3 is CASSPRTGPGNEKLFF. The CDR3 coding sequence is TGTGCCAGCAGCCCTAGGACAGGGCCAGGCAATGAAAAACTGTTTTTT.

The chain couples TRBV4-2 to TRBJ1-2; D remains ambiguous. Germline V CDR1 and CDR2: LGHNA, YNFKEQ. The germline V and J ends were trimmed by 1 base and 2 bases, with 2 bases remaining between them. The CDR3 totals 12 residues. CDR3 amino acids: CASSQANYGYTF. CDR3 DNA sequence: TGTGCCAGCAGCCAAGCAAACTATGGCTACACCTTC.

The chain carries TRBV28 and TRBJ1-2, with D hard to call. The germline V gene has CDR1 MDHEN and CDR2 SYDVKM. The CDR3 sequence is 12 residues long. Trimming removed 4 bases from V and 4 bases from J, with 7 bases in between. The CDR3 sequence is CASSSVLYGYTF. The CDR3 nucleotides are TGTGCCAGCAGTTCGGTACTCTATGGCTACACCTTC.

The J gene is TRBJ1-2, the V gene TRBV5-3, with D maybe TRBD1 (5 bases). TRBV5-3 is an open reading frame whose function is uncertain. The germline V and J ends were trimmed by 4 bases and 1 base, with 11 bases remaining between them. This CDR3 is 14 amino acids long. The CDR3 DNA follows: TGTGCCAGAAGCCTGGACAACCATAACTATGGCTACACCTTC. Protein sequence: CARSLDNHNYGYTF.

This chain joins TRBV19 and TRBJ1-1; D might be TRBD1 (5 bases). Trimming removed 0 bases from V and 5 bases from J, with 10 bases in between. The CDR3 runs 14 residues. Germline CDR1 LNHDA, CDR2 SQIVND (reference sequence). DNA of the CDR3: TGTGCCAGTAGTATAGATCAGGGAAGGACTGAAGCTTTCTTT. It translates to CASSIDQGRTEAFF.

DNA of the CDR3: TGTGCCAGCAGCCAAGATCCGGCCAGGCCGTACAATGAGCAGTTCTTC. It encodes CASSQDPARPYNEQFF. This chain joins TRBV3-1 (or the pseudogene TRBV3-2) and TRBJ2-1; D not certain. The CDR3 totals 16 residues. Germline V gene sequence: CDR1 LGHDT, CDR2 YNNKEL (reference sequence). V shed 0 bases and J shed 4 bases, with 13 bases lying between them.